This TCR beta chain derives from a study of blood T cells in healthy people across ages. Through a sample-barcoded 5' primer and a J-beta primer mix, a second PCR was run for 7 to 11 cycles. TCRdb reprocessed the 5' RACE reads via MiXCR and lists one record per CDR3 protein. The sample lists fewer than 1,200,000 distinct CDR3 sequences, around 27% seen once, with around 0.7% in the top ten. This clonotype came up a few times. CDR3 length: 13 amino acids. Germline CDR1 is MNHNY and CDR2 is SVGAGI (reference sequence). This sample was also put to use in a study of T cells of mothers and their children. This second report adds: Each 15 ul cDNA reaction used approximately 1.5 ug RNA; all RNA was used.

Sequences were obtained from blood. V is TRBV6-6 and J is TRBJ2-5; 7 bases are shared with TRBD2. The assigned J gene may be wrong: the sequence end matches TRBJ2-7 better. The sequence came from a girl aged 2-10 years in good health. The CDR3 loop is CASSYSAGSEQYF. In nucleotides, the CDR3 is TGTGCCAGCAGTTATTCAGCGGGGAGCGAGCAGTACTTC.